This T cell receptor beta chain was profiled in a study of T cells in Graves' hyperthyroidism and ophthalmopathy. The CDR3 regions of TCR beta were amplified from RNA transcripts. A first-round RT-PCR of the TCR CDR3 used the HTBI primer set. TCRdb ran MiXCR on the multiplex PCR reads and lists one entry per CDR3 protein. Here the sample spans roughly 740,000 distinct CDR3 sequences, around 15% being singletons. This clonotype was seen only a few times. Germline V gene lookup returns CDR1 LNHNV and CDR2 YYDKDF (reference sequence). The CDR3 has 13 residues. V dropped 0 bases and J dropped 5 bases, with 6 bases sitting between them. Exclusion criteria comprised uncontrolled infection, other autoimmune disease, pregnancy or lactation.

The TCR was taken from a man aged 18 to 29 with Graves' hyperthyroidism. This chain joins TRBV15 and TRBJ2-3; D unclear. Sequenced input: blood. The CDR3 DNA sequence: TGTGCCACCAGCAGAGATAAAAGAGATACGCAGTATTTT. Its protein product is CATSRDKRDTQYF.